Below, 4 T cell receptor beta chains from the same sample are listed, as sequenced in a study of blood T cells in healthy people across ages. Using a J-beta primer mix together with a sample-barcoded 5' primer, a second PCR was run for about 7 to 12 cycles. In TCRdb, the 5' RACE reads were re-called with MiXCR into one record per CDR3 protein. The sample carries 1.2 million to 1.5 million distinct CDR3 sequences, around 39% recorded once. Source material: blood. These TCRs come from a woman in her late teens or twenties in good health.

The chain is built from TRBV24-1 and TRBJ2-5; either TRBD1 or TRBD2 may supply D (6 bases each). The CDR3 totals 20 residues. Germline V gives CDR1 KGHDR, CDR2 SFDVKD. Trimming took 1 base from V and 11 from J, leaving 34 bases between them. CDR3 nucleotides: TGTGCCACCAGTGATTTCTCTTTTGGGGCGAGTGGGGGGCGCGGCAATGAGCAGTACTTC. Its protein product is CATSDFSFGASGGRGNEQYF.

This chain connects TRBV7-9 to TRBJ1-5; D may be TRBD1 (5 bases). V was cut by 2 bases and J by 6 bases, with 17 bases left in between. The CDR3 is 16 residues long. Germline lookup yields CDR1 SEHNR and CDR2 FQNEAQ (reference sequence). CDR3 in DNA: TGTGCCAGCAGCTTAAGCCCCGGGGGGGGTCGTCAGCCCCAGCATTTT. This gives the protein CASSLSPGGGRQPQHF.

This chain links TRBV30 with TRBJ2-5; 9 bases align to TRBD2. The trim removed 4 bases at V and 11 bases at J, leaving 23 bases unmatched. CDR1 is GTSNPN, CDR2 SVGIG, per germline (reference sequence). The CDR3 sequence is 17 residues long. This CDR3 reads CAWKPLAGERGVNEQYF. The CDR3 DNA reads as TGTGCCTGGAAACCATTAGCGGGAGAGCGGGGAGTAAATGAGCAGTACTTC.

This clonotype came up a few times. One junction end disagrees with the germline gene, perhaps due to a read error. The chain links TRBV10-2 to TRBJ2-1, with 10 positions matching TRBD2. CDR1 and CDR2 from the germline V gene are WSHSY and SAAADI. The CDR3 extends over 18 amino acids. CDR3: CTSRKGLAGETVPLEQFF. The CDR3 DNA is TGCACCAGCAGAAAAGGGCTAGCGGGGGAAACCGTCCCCTTAGAGCAGTTCTTC.